These T cell receptor beta chains were read from a single sample in a study of graft-versus-host responses after intestinal transplantation. Some clones are missing from TCRdb's copy, which holds only in-frame ones; the method was immunoSEQ multiplex PCR. The table lists approximately 79,000 clones, roughly four fifths of them singletons. Their antigens remain unidentified. This specimen was unstimulated CD4+ T cells sorted from spleen or lymph node cells, taken before intestinal transplant. The receptors originated from a human donor who received an intestinal transplant. Each CDR3 is given with its conserved first and last residue. The D gene is left open where the match is weak. Some rows have no size entry. The others give once, few or many, or a class for an expanded clone.

clone size	V gene	D gene	J gene	CDR3 protein
NA	TRBV9	TRBD1	TRBJ2-3	CASSASGQGTDTQYF
few	TRBV2	TRBD1	TRBJ2-1	CASSRDRAYNEQFF
NA	TRBV6-5	TRBD1	TRBJ1-1	CASRTGGASTEAFF
NA	TRBV15	TRBD1	TRBJ1-1	CATSRETGGHAFF
NA	TRBV4-2	NA	TRBJ2-7	CASSQAAGSYEQYF
few	TRBV2	TRBD2	TRBJ2-3	CASSARSGDTDTQYF
once	TRBV5-1	TRBD1	TRBJ2-7	CASSRDREREQYF
NA	TRBV7-2	TRBD2	TRBJ2-2	CASSSTLAGANTGELFF
NA	TRBV7-6	NA	TRBJ2-7	CASSLVPSDSYEQYF
NA	TRBV14	NA	TRBJ2-1	CASSLGLYNEQFF
NA	TRBV7-2	NA	TRBJ2-2	CASSLETSNTGELFF
NA	TRBV6-1	TRBD1	TRBJ1-1	CASRGTENTEAFF
NA	TRBV29-1	TRBD2	TRBJ2-3	CSVERTSGASTDTQYF
NA	TRBV5-1	NA	TRBJ1-1	CASSLSRTENTEAFF